This TCR beta chain emerged from a study of blood T cell repertoires in COVID-19. Study details: The study drew acute and convalescent COVID-19 samples from the United States, Italy and Spain. From T cells, B-cell-depleted T cells, or PBMCs came the material, which was cDNA or gDNA.

Germline CDR1 is MNHEY and CDR2 is SMNVEV (reference sequence). The junction had 3 bases not matched to a gene; V was cut back by 10 bases and J by 4 bases. CDR3 size: 13 residues. This clone has just a few counts. Authors' methods: Estimated nucleated cell counts came from reference gene primer amplification. Using immunoSEQ multiplex PCR, the repertoire was profiled, and TCRdb retains in-frame clones only, with some absent. The V and J calls and clone size come from that table; D and trimming were worked out from the DNA. This table holds about 160,000 clones, around 82% found once. Seattle patient enrollment occurred during active infection, with longitudinal follow-up thereafter.

This clonotype was sampled from a woman aged 40-49 years with COVID-19, enrolled during active disease. Sequencing input: peripheral blood. The rearrangement joins TRBV27 to TRBJ2-2; 10 bases line up with TRBD1. The CDR3 DNA is TGTGCCACCAGGACAGGGGGCACCGGGGAGCTGTTTTTT. Its translation: CATRTGGTGELFF.